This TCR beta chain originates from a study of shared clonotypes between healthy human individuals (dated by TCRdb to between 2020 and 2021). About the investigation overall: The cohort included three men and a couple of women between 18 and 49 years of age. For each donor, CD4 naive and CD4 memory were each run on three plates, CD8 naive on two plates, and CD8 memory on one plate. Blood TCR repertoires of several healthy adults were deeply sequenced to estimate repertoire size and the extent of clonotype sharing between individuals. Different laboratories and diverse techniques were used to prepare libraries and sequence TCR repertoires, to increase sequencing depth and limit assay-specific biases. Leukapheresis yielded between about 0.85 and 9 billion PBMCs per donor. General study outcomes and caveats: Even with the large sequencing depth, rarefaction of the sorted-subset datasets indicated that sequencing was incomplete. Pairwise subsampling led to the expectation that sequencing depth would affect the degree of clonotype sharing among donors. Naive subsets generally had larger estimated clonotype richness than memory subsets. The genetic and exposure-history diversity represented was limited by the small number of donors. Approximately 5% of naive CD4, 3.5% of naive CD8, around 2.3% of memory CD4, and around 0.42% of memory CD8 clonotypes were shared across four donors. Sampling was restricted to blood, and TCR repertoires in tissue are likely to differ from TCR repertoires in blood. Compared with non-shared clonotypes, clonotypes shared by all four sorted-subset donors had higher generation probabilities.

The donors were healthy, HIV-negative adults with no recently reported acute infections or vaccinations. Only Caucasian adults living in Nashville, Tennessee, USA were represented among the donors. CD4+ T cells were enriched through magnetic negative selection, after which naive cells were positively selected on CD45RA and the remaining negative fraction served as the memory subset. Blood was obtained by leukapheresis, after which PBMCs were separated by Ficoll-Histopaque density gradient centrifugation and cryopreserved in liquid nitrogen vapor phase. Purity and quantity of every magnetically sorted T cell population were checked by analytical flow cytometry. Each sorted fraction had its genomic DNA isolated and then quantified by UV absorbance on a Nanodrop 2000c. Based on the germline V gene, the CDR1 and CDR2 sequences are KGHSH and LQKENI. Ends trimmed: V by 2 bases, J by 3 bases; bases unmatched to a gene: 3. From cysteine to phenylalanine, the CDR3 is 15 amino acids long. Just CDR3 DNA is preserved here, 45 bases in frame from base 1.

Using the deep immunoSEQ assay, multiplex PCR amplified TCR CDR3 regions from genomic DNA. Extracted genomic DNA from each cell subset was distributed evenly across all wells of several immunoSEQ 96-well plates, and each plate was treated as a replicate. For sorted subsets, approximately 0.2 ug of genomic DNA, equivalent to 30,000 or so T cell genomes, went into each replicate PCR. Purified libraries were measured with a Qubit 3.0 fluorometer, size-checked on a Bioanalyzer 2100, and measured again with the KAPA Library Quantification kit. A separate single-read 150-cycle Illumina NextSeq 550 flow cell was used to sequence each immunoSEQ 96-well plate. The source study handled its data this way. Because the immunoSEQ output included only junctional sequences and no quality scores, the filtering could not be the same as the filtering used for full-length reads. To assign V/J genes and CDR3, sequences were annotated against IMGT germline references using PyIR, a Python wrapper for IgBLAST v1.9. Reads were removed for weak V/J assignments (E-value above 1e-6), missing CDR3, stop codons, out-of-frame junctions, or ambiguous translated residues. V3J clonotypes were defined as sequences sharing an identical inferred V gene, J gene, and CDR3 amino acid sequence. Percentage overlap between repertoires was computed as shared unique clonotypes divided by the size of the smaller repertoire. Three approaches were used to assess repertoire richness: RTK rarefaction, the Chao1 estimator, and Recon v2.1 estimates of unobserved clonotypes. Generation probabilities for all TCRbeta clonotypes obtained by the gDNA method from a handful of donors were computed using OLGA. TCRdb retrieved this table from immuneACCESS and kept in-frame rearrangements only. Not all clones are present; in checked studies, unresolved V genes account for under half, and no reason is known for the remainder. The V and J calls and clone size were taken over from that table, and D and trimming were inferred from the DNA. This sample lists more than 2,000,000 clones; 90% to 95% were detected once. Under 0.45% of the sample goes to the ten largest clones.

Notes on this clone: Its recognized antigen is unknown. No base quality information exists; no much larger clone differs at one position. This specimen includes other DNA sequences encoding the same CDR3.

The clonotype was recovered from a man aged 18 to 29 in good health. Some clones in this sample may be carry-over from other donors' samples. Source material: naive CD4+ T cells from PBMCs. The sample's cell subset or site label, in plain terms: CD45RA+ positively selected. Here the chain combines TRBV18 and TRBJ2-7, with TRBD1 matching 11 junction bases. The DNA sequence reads TGTGCCAGCTCACCAGGGACAGGGGGAGTCTACGAGCAGTACTTC. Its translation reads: CASSPGTGGVYEQYF.